This entry lists 9 T cell receptor beta chains sequenced from one sample in a study of blood T cell repertoires in COVID-19. Generated by immunoSEQ multiplex PCR, the TCRdb table keeps only in-frame clones and is missing some. This sample has almost 300,000 clones, with about 87% found just once. The sequenced sample consisted of peripheral blood. The origin of the receptors is a man between 65 and 85 years old with acute or convalescent COVID-19.

V gene TRBV7-2 combines with J gene TRBJ2-7, with a possible D match to TRBD2 (6 bases). The V end was cut by 5 bases, the J end by 2 bases, with 16 bases between. Germline loops: CDR1 SGHTA, CDR2 FQGNSA. This CDR3 spans 15 amino acids. CDR3 bases: TGTGCCAGCAGCGCACCCGGGACTGTTCCCTACGAGCAGTACTTC. It encodes CASSAPGTVPYEQYF.

The chain combines TRBV6-2 or TRBV6-3 with TRBJ2-5; the match to TRBD2 covers 11 bases. Germline V gene sequence: CDR1 MNHEY, CDR2 SVGEGT. Germline trimming cut 5 bases from V and 4 bases from J; bases unmatched to any gene: 6. The CDR3 is 15 residues long. This chain's CDR3 is CASSPLSGGVETQYF. CDR3 bases: TGTGCCAGCAGTCCCCTTAGCGGGGGGGTAGAGACCCAGTACTTC.

This rearrangement joins TRBV5-6 to TRBJ1-6; D unclear. Germline V CDR1 and CDR2: SGHDT, YYEEEE. The CDR3 contains 13 residues. The V end lost 4 bases, the J end lost 3 bases, and 5 bases lay between the germline ends. CDR3 loop: CASSRDYNSPLHF. The CDR3 nucleotides read TGTGCCAGCAGCCGGGACTATAATTCACCCCTCCACTTT.

The chain employs TRBV3-1 (or the pseudogene TRBV3-2) and TRBJ1-5; D might be TRBD1 (5 bases). CDR1 is LGHDT, CDR2 YNNKEL, per germline (reference sequence). V shed 4 bases and J shed 3 bases, with 13 bases lying between them. The CDR3 loop spans 15 amino acids. The DNA of the CDR3 is TGTGCCAGCAGCCTCACAGGCGGATCCAATCAGCCCCAGCATTTT. This gives the protein CASSLTGGSNQPQHF.

This sequence joins TRBV6-2 or TRBV6-3 and TRBJ1-1; 7 bases align to TRBD1. With 4 bases clipped from V and 0 bases from J, the junction kept 2 bases outside the gene matches. The CDR3 covers 14 residues. Germline CDR1 and CDR2: MNHEY and SVGEGT. CDR3 sequence reads: CASSWGQMNTEAFF. For the CDR3, the DNA is TGTGCCAGCAGTTGGGGACAGATGAACACTGAAGCTTTCTTT.

The gene calls are TRBV5-3 and TRBJ1-1; 7 bases are a match to TRBD1. TRBV5-3 is assigned to the ORF class and has an uncertain function. After removal of 4 bases from V and 0 bases from J, the junction contained 6 bases not matched to a gene. CDR3 length: 15 residues. The CDR3 sequence: CARSPTDRMNTEAFF. In DNA form, the CDR3 reads TGTGCCAGAAGCCCTACGGACAGGATGAACACTGAAGCTTTCTTT.

This clone was observed once. This chain uses TRBV2 with TRBJ1-3; possibly TRBD1 for D (5 bases). Trimming removed 4 bases at V and 4 bases at J, with 17 bases between. Germline values: CDR1 SNHLY, CDR2 FYNNEI. The CDR3 is 16 amino acids. The CDR3 DNA follows: TGTGCCAGCAGTGGATCTCGACAGAATTTCGGAAACACCATATATTTT. This encodes CASSGSRQNFGNTIYF.

The rearrangement links TRBV6-2 or TRBV6-3 to TRBJ2-1, with 13 bases that match TRBD2. The length of the CDR3 is 16 residues. Germline loops: CDR1 MNHEY, CDR2 SVGEGT. The trim removed 2 bases at V and 9 bases at J, leaving 7 bases unmatched. Here the CDR3 reads CASSYTSGRAGGEQFF. As DNA, the CDR3 is TGTGCCAGCAGTTACACTAGCGGGAGGGCCGGGGGTGAGCAGTTCTTC.

The gene calls are TRBV29-1 and TRBJ2-3; TRBD2 might be the D (5 bases). Looked up from germline, CDR1 is SQVTM and CDR2 is ANQGSEA. V was pared by 1 base and J by 4 bases, with 6 bases between. The CDR3 is 12 residues long. As DNA, the CDR3 is TGCAGCGTTGAAGGGGGAGCAGATACGCAGTATTTT. It codes for CSVEGGADTQYF.